This TCR beta chain comes out of a study of T cell repertoires in cytomegalovirus infection. The study's findings and limits: Across the ex vivo response, the dominant clonotypes were HLA-C-restricted CMV-specific TCR beta clonotypes.

As concerns this clonotype: Antigen unknown.

The V gene lost 5 bases and the J gene lost 8 bases, with 24 bases spanning the gap. The CDR3 sequence is 16 residues long. Looked up from germline, CDR1 is LGHNT and CDR2 is FRNRAP. TCRdb called the reads again in MiXCR, with one record for every CDR3 protein. The repertoire holds about 350,000 distinct CDR3 sequences, with 34% as singletons. The chain is built from TRBV12-5 and TRBJ1-2; maybe TRBD1 (6 bases). The specimen was cultured PBMCs, collected from culture after CMV antigen stimulation. The clonotype comes from a human donor in good health (CMV status not recorded). Some clones in this sample may be carry-over from other donors' samples. The chain's CDR3 is CASGLGQTLTHRGYTF. The CDR3 nucleotides read TGTGCTAGTGGTCTAGGACAGACGCTAACCCACCGCGGCTACACCTTC.